This T cell receptor beta chain comes out of a study of shared clonotypes between healthy human individuals. Overall study context: Serving as donors were a couple of women and three men, whose ages spanned 18 to 49. Each donor's CD4 naive and CD4 memory cells filled three plates apiece, CD8 naive two, and CD8 memory one. General study points: Few donors limited the genetic and exposure-history diversity represented.

Between the trimmed V and J ends, which lost 5 bases and 0 bases, there was a span of 11 bases. Germline CDR1 MNHEY, CDR2 SMNVEV (reference sequence). The CDR3 length is 15 residues. Regarding this clone: Its antigen is undetermined.

CD8 memory comprised CD45RO+ plus CCR7-negative CD45RA+ TemRA cells. Profiling relied on immunoSEQ multiplex PCR, and the TCRdb table lists in-frame clones only, not all of them. The sample has some 700,000 clones; 90% are singletons. Sequencing input: memory CD8+ T cells from PBMCs. Described subset: CD45RO+ cells pooled with CCR7-negative TemRA cells. This TCR was recovered from a man aged 18 to 30 in good health. Some clones in this sample may be carry-over from other donors' samples. The chain has TRBV27 and TRBJ1-5; a weak D match, TRBD1 (5 bases). CDR3 region: CASSTTENSNQPQHF. In nucleotides, the CDR3 is TGTGCCAGCAGTACGACAGAAAATAGCAATCAGCCCCAGCATTTT.